This T cell receptor beta chain appears in the sequencing data of a study of CD8 T cells in Susac syndrome. CD8+ and CD4+ blood T cells underwent TCR beta sequencing. Treatment-naive patients with stable or active relapsing-remitting disease were the multiple sclerosis controls. TEMRA cells were FACS-enriched and CD8+ and CD4+ T cells negatively isolated. Trimming removed 3 bases from V and 2 bases from J, with 19 bases in between. The CDR3 covers 17 residues. The germline CDR1 and CDR2 sequences are ENHRY and SYGVKD. An amount of RNA that ranged from 0.5 to 1 ug was reverse transcribed with random hexamers. Amplification of TCR beta CDR3 spanned 54 Vbeta and 13 Jbeta via immunoSEQ multiplex PCR. A single record per CDR3 protein comes from TCRdb applying MiXCR to the immunoSEQ multiplex PCR reads. The sample carries 200,000 or so distinct CDR3 sequences, 90% to 95% recorded once.

The sample was CD4+ T cells from PBMCs. This receptor was taken from a human donor with multiple sclerosis. This rearrangement joins TRBV10-3 to TRBJ1-2, with D possibly matching TRBD1 (5 bases). Here the CDR3 DNA reads TGTGCCATCAGTGACCCCCACTCCGGGACGGGGAACTATGGCTACACCTTC. This sequence encodes CAISDPHSGTGNYGYTF.